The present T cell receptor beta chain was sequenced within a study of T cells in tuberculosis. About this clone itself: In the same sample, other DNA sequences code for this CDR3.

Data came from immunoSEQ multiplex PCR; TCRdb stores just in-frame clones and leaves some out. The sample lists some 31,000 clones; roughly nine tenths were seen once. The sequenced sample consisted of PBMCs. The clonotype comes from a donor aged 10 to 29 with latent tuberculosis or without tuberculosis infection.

The CDR3, as DNA: TGTGCCAGCAGTCGTATAGCTCAGCGGGAGCAGTACTTC. It translates to CASSRIAQREQYF. The chain is built from TRBV11-1 and TRBJ2-7, with D maybe TRBD2 (5 bases). Germline loops: CDR1 SGHAT, CDR2 FQDESV (reference sequence). V lost 6 bases, J lost 7 bases, and 16 bases lay in between. The CDR3 contains 13 residues.